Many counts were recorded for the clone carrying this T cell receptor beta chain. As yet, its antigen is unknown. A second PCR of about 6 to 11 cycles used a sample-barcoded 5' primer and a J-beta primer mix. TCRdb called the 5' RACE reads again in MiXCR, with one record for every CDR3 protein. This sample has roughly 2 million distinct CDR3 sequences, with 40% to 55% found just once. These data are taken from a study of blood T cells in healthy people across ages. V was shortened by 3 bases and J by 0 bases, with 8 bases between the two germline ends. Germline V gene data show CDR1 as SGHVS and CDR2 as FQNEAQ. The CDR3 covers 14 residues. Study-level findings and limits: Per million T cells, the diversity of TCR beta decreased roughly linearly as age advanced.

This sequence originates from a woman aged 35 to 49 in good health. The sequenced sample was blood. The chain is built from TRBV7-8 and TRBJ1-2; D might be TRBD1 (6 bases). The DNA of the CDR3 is TGTGCCAGCAGCTTGACAGGTTCTAACTATGGCTACACCTTC. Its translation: CASSLTGSNYGYTF.